This T cell receptor beta chain comes out of a study of radiation and T cells in renal cell carcinoma. As regards this clone: What it binds is unknown.

Points from the study as a whole: Top tumor clonotypes rose in blood 2 weeks post-radiation, then contracted.

Noted treatment: 15 Gy SBRT to primary tumor, nephrectomy 4 weeks later. The tumor was a clear cell renal cell carcinoma. Here immunoSEQ multiplex PCR was the method, and the copy in TCRdb shows in-frame clones only, minus some. The table lists around 13,000 clones, about 33% of them singletons, with 15% in the top ten. The length of the CDR3 is 17 residues. The trim removed 5 bases at V and 4 bases at J, leaving 14 bases unmatched. Germline loops: CDR1 LNHDA, CDR2 SQIVND (reference sequence). This TCR came from a man in his 60s with renal cell carcinoma. The chain is built from TRBV19 and TRBJ1-5; 7 bases map to TRBD1. This specimen consisted of tumor tissue, obtained from a patient whose treatment included radiotherapy and nephrectomy. CDR3 sequence (DNA): TGTGCCAGTAGTCCAAGACAGGGACTCCGTAAGAATCAGCCCCAGCATTTT. Its protein is CASSPRQGLRKNQPQHF.